These 27 T cell receptor beta chains came from one sample sequenced in a study of Ad26.COV2.S vaccination and SARS-CoV-2 variants. Treatment: approximately 18 received Ad26.COV2.S at low or high dose, single or two shots; about 5 received placebo; per-sample allocation not given. Sampling was done on day 63 after the first vaccine or placebo injection. Data came from immunoSEQ multiplex PCR; TCRdb stores just in-frame clones and leaves some out. The sample shows 350,000 to 500,000 clones, roughly 88% of them seen only once. Sample: peripheral blood, taken in a trial of Ad26.COV2.S vaccine versus placebo. These receptors were taken from a person between 18 and 65 years old who received the Ad26.COV2.S COVID-19 vaccine or a placebo.

The gene calls are TRBV7-8 and TRBJ2-1, with 13 positions matching TRBD2. The CDR3 consists of 15 residues. The J segment lost 6 bases and the V segment lost 5 bases, leaving 4 bases of the junction unmatched. Germline V gene lookup returns CDR1 SGHVS and CDR2 FQNEAQ. CDR3 sequence (DNA): TGTGCCAGCAGCCGGACTAGCGGGAGCCCCAATGAGCAGTTCTTC. Translating it yields CASSRTSGSPNEQFF.

The chain couples TRBV7-2 to TRBJ2-7, with 7 bases matching TRBD1. Germline V gene sequence: CDR1 SGHTA, CDR2 FQGNSA. CDR3 length: 14 residues. Trimming removed 2 bases from V and 3 bases from J; junction bases left unmatched: 4. The CDR3: CASSLRTGGYEQYF. Here the CDR3 DNA reads TGTGCCAGCAGCTTACGGACAGGAGGCTACGAGCAGTACTTC.

This chain links TRBV19 with TRBJ1-1, with D possibly TRBD1 on 5 matching bases. Germline V gene sequence: CDR1 LNHDA, CDR2 SQIVND (reference sequence). The CDR3 is 17 residues long. Trimming pared 4 bases from V and 5 bases from J, leaving 23 bases between. CDR3 nucleotide sequence: TGTGCCAGTAGTACTCACCACAAGGGGACTATGGGAACTGAAGCTTTCTTT. This encodes CASSTHHKGTMGTEAFF.

The chain combines TRBV25-1 with TRBJ2-1, with 10 bases fitting TRBD2. J was trimmed by 5 bases and V by 3 bases; bases with no gene match: 4. In germline, CDR1 is MGHDK, CDR2 SYGVNS. The CDR3 length is 15 residues. Here the CDR3 reads CASSDLAGVDNEQFF. The CDR3 nucleotides are TGTGCCAGCAGTGACCTAGCGGGAGTTGACAATGAGCAGTTCTTC.

The table lists this clone with a count of one. This chain links TRBV5-5 with TRBJ2-2, with TRBD2 identical over 8 bases. Germline V CDR1 and CDR2: SGHKS, YYEKEE (reference sequence). Trimming cost V 4 bases and J 6 bases; bases outside gene matches: 8. CDR3 length equals 15 residues. The CDR3: CASSREGLGSGELFF. The CDR3 DNA reads as TGTGCCAGCAGCCGGGAGGGCCTGGGGTCCGGGGAGCTGTTTTTT. Full variable domain (missing parts from reference TRBV5-5 and TRBJ2-2): DAGVTQSPTHLIKTRGQQVTLRCSPISGHKSVSWYQQVLGQGPQFIFQYYEKEERGRGNFPDRFSARQFPNYSSELNVNALLLGDSALYLCASSREGLGSGELFFGEGSRLTVL.

V and J are TRBV12-3 or TRBV12-4 and TRBJ2-2, with D perhaps TRBD2 (6 bases). Trimming stripped 3 bases from V and 10 bases from J, with 9 bases between. There are 12 residues in the CDR3. CDR3 sequence (DNA): TGTGCCAGCAGTTTCAGGGAGGTGGAGCTGTTTTTT. This encodes CASSFREVELFF.

The V call is TRBV19, the J call TRBJ2-2; 7 nucleotides line up with TRBD1. This CDR3 has 14 residues. Trimming removed 10 bases from V and 6 bases from J; junction bases left unmatched: 11. Per the germline V gene, CDR1 is LNHDA and CDR2 is SQIVND (reference sequence). The CDR3 loop is CAISETGSPGELFF. In DNA, the CDR3 is TGTGCCATCTCCGAGACAGGGAGTCCCGGGGAGCTGTTTTTT.

The chain is built from TRBV28 and TRBJ2-1; D remains ambiguous. This CDR3 comprises 12 residues. The V and J ends lost 3 bases and 9 bases respectively, with 9 bases between them. Germline assignment: CDR1 MDHEN and CDR2 SYDVKM. The CDR3 protein is CASSFGFGEQFF. CDR3 bases: TGTGCCAGCAGTTTTGGGTTTGGTGAGCAGTTCTTC. Full variable domain (outside the CDR3, taken from reference TRBV28 and TRBJ2-1): DVKVTQSSRYLVKRTGEKVFLECVQDMDHENMFWYRQDPGLGLRLIYFSYDVKMKEKGDIPEGYSVSREKKERFSLILESASTNQTSMYLCASSFGFGEQFFGPGTRLTVL.

The genes are TRBV27 and TRBJ2-2; D ambiguous. The germline V gene has CDR1 MNHEY and CDR2 SMNVEV (reference sequence). V was trimmed by 3 bases and J by 3 bases, leaving 2 bases between them. CDR3 length: 12 residues. The CDR3 region is CASSFYTGELFF. The CDR3 DNA reads as TGTGCCAGCAGTTTCTACACCGGGGAGCTGTTTTTT.

This sequence joins TRBV10-3 and TRBJ2-3; D not certain. From germline, CDR1 is ENHRY and CDR2 SYGVKD. The CDR3 spans 14 residues. The V and J ends lost 6 bases and 4 bases respectively, with 14 bases between them. CDR3 protein: CAIRDLERADTQYF. As DNA, the CDR3 is TGTGCCATCAGGGACCTCGAACGGGCAGATACGCAGTATTTT.

The CDR3 DNA reads TGTGCCAGCAGTTTAATCAGGACTAGCCTGAACACCGGGGAGCTGTTTTTT. This sequence encodes CASSLIRTSLNTGELFF. The chain employs TRBV27 and TRBJ2-2, with 8 bases fitting TRBD2. V was pared by 2 bases and J by 1 base, with 6 bases of the junction left unmatched. The CDR3 is 17 amino acids. Germline CDR1 and CDR2: MNHEY and SMNVEV (reference sequence).

This clone was counted only a few times. This chain uses TRBV25-1 with TRBJ1-5; TRBD1 matches 7 bases. V lost 6 bases, J lost 6 bases, and 8 bases stayed unmatched. This CDR3 is built from 14 residues. Germline V gives CDR1 MGHDK, CDR2 SYGVNS. The CDR3 nucleotides are TGTGCCAGCAGCGAAACAGGGGATACTCAGCCCCAGCATTTT. Protein product: CASSETGDTQPQHF.

CDR3 coding DNA: TGTGCCAGCTCAACCGGACAGGGCGGCTCCTACGAGCAGTACTTC. Amino acids: CASSTGQGGSYEQYF. V gene TRBV18 combines with J gene TRBJ2-7, with 8 bases lining up with TRBD1. Germline values: CDR1 KGHSH, CDR2 LQKENI. Trimming at V came to 5 bases and at J to 0 bases, leaving 6 bases not matched to a gene. The CDR3 extends over 15 amino acids.

This rearrangement joins TRBV29-1 to TRBJ2-1; D is uncertain. Germline V lookup: CDR1 SQVTM, CDR2 ANQGSEA. CDR3 length: 12 residues. Trimming shortened V by 6 bases and J by 0 bases, and 6 bases separated the two germline ends. CDR3 sequence (DNA): TGCAGCGTCGCGCTCTCCTACAATGAGCAGTTCTTC. Encoded protein: CSVALSYNEQFF.

The rearrangement uses TRBV7-9 and TRBJ2-2; 7 positions match TRBD1. Germline V gene sequence: CDR1 SEHNR, CDR2 FQNEAQ (reference sequence). J was trimmed by 4 bases and V by 5 bases; bases with no gene match: 4. The CDR3 spans 14 residues. Here the CDR3 DNA reads TGTGCCAGCAGCCCGGGGACAGCCACCGGGGAGCTGTTTTTT. Translated, it gives CASSPGTATGELFF.

V is TRBV7-9 and J is TRBJ1-4, with a possible D match to TRBD1 (6 bases). The CDR3 extends over 15 amino acids. The germline V gene has CDR1 SEHNR and CDR2 FQNEAQ (reference sequence). Trimming cost V 4 bases and J 8 bases, with 17 bases left between them. The chain's CDR3 is CASSSRDIPGEKLFF. The CDR3 DNA reads as TGTGCCAGCAGCTCCCGGGACATTCCCGGGGAAAAACTGTTTTTT.

This chain joins TRBV9 and TRBJ2-7; 10 bases are a match to TRBD1. In germline, CDR1 is SGDLS, CDR2 YYNGEE. This CDR3 region has 14 residues. After removal of 3 bases from V and 5 bases from J, the junction contained 5 bases not matched to a gene. CDR3 coding DNA: TGTGCCAGCAGCGCAGACAGGGGGCTGAACGAGCAGTACTTC. This codes for CASSADRGLNEQYF.

This sequence joins TRBV28 and TRBJ2-7, with a weak D call TRBD1 (6 bases). The CDR3 spans 14 residues. Germline V gene lookup returns CDR1 MDHEN and CDR2 SYDVKM. Trimming pared 3 bases from V and 4 bases from J, leaving 13 bases between. The CDR3 reads CASSFRGSLYEQYF. CDR3 sequence (DNA): TGTGCCAGCAGTTTTAGGGGGTCCCTATACGAGCAGTACTTC.

The chain recombines TRBV19 with TRBJ2-1; 8 bases map to TRBD1. The CDR3 runs 16 residues. The germline gives CDR1 LNHDA, CDR2 SQIVND (reference sequence). Losses at the gene ends were 2 bases for V and 2 bases for J; bases not matched to a gene: 5. The CDR3 DNA is TGTGCCAGTAGTATACGGGCAGGGGGCCCCTACAATGAGCAGTTCTTC. Residues: CASSIRAGGPYNEQFF.

The gene calls are TRBV7-8 and TRBJ1-3; the match to TRBD1 covers 7 bases. The V and J ends lost 5 bases and 0 bases, in that order; junction bases with no gene match: 7. Germline-derived CDR1 and CDR2 are SGHVS and FQNEAQ. The CDR3 is 16 amino acids. This CDR3 is CASSMGQLHSGNTIYF. As DNA, the CDR3 is TGTGCCAGCAGCATGGGACAGTTGCACTCTGGAAACACCATATATTTT.

The chain employs TRBV2 and TRBJ2-1; D may be TRBD2 (5 bases). Germline V gives CDR1 SNHLY, CDR2 FYNNEI. The CDR3 spans 13 residues. Trimming took 3 bases from V and 6 from J, leaving 9 bases between them. The DNA for the CDR3 is TGTGCCAGCAGTGACACTAGACCCAATGAGCAGTTCTTC. Its protein is CASSDTRPNEQFF.

This clone was observed a single time. The chain joins TRBV11-1 to TRBJ2-7; perhaps TRBD1 as D (6 bases). This CDR3 has 14 amino acids. The germline gives CDR1 SGHAT, CDR2 FQDESV (reference sequence). Between the trimmed V and J ends, which lost 2 bases and 1 base, there was a span of 9 bases. CDR3 bases: TGTGCCAGCAGCTTAACGGACAGATCCTACGAGCAGTACTTC. Translation: CASSLTDRSYEQYF. Full variable domain (rest looked up from reference TRBV11-1 and TRBJ2-7): EAEVAQSPRYKITEKSQAVAFWCDPISGHATLYWYRQILGQGPELLVQFQDESVVDDSQLPKDRFSAERLKGVDSTLKIQPAELGDSAMYLCASSLTDRSYEQYFGPGTRLTVT.

The chain joins TRBV19 to TRBJ1-5; 8 nucleotides agree with TRBD1. The germline CDR1 and CDR2 sequences are LNHDA and SQIVND (reference sequence). This CDR3 region has 17 residues. Unmatched junction bases numbered 8, after V lost 4 bases and J lost 0 bases. The CDR3 reads CASSTTRTGSSNQPQHF. CDR3 DNA sequence: TGTGCCAGTAGTACGACCCGGACAGGGAGTAGCAATCAGCCCCAGCATTTT. Full variable domain (outside the CDR3, taken from reference TRBV19 and TRBJ1-5): DGGITQSPKYLFRKEGQNVTLSCEQNLNHDAMYWYRQDPGQGLRLIYYSQIVNDFQKGDIAEGYSVSREKKESFPLTVTSAQKNPTAFYLCASSTTRTGSSNQPQHFGDGTRLSIL.

The chain is built from TRBV15 and TRBJ2-1, with TRBD2 matching 10 bases. Germline CDR1 LNHNV, CDR2 YYDKDF (reference sequence). With 0 bases clipped from V and 5 bases from J, the junction kept 13 bases outside the gene matches. The CDR3 runs 19 residues. The CDR3 reads CATSRDLLAGAIGDNEQFF. The CDR3 DNA sequence: TGTGCCACCAGCAGAGATCTCCTAGCGGGGGCCATTGGGGACAATGAGCAGTTCTTC. Combining the CDR3 with reference TRBV15 and TRBJ2-1 gives the whole variable domain DAMVIQNPRYQVTQFGKPVTLSCSQTLNHNVMYWYQQKSSQAPKLLFHYYDKDFNNEADTPDNFQSRRPNTSFCFLDIRSPGLGDTAMYLCATSRDLLAGAIGDNEQFFGPGTRLTVL.

This chain links TRBV10-1 with TRBJ1-2; 9 bases are a match to TRBD1. Per the germline V gene, CDR1 is WNHNN and CDR2 is SYGVQD (reference sequence). The CDR3 consists of 13 residues. V was pared by 4 bases and J by 6 bases, with 3 bases of the junction left unmatched. CDR3 DNA: TGCGCCAGCAGTGTGGGACAGGGTCATGGCTACACCTTC. Amino acid sequence: CASSVGQGHGYTF.

The chain couples TRBV6-4 to TRBJ1-1; D unclear. Trimming stripped 6 bases from V and 1 base from J, with 12 bases between. Per the germline V gene, CDR1 is MRHNA and CDR2 is SNTAGT. This CDR3 is built from 14 residues. This CDR3 reads CASSSNPGNTEAFF. DNA of the CDR3: TGTGCCAGCAGCTCCAACCCAGGGAACACTGAAGCTTTCTTT.

This clone appeared once. This chain uses TRBV7-9 with TRBJ2-1; 7 nucleotides align to TRBD1. J was trimmed by 2 bases and V by 5 bases; bases with no gene match: 9. CDR1 is SEHNR, CDR2 FQNEAQ, per germline (reference sequence). The CDR3 covers 16 residues. CDR3 nucleotide sequence: TGTGCCAGCAGCAGACCGGGACAGACTCCCTACAATGAGCAGTTCTTC. Amino acid sequence: CASSRPGQTPYNEQFF.